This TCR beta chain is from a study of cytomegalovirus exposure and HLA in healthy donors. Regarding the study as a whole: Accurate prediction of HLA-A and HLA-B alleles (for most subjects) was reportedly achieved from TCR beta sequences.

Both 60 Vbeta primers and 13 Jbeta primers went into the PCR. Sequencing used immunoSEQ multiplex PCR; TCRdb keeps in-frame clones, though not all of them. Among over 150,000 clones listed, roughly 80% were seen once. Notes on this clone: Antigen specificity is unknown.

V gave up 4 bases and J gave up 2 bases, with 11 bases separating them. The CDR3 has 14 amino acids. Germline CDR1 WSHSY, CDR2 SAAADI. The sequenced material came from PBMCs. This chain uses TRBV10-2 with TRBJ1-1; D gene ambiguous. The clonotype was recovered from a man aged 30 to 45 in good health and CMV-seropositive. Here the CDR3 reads CASSAHKKNTEAFF. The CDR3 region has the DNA TGCGCCAGCAGTGCGCACAAGAAAAACACTGAAGCTTTCTTT.